Below, 14 T cell receptor beta chains from the same sample are listed, as sequenced in a study of cytomegalovirus exposure and HLA in healthy donors. The study ran its PCR with 60 Vbeta and 13 Jbeta primers. Method: immunoSEQ multiplex PCR; TCRdb's copy keeps in-frame clones and lacks some. The sample lists fewer than 130,000 clones; 60% to 85% were seen once. Sequences were obtained from PBMCs. The receptors here all came from a woman aged 55-70 years in good health and CMV-seropositive.

The chain combines TRBV5-1 with TRBJ2-1, with 8 bases fitting TRBD2. This CDR3 is built from 16 residues. CDR1 SGHRS and CDR2 YFSETQ come from the germline V gene. With V trimmed by 5 bases and J by 2 bases, 9 bases remained unmatched. The CDR3 DNA reads as TGCGCCAGCAGAGGAATGCTAGCGGGTCCCTACAATGAGCAGTTCTTC. This sequence encodes CASRGMLAGPYNEQFF.

This clone was counted a few times. The chain recombines TRBV5-1 with TRBJ1-3; D might be TRBD1 (6 bases). Germline-derived CDR1 and CDR2 are SGHRS and YFSETQ. The V end lost 3 bases, the J end lost 2 bases, and 15 bases lay between the germline ends. The CDR3 extends over 16 amino acids. CDR3 protein: CASSSYSTGPGNTIYF. As DNA, the CDR3 is TGCGCCAGCAGCTCCTACTCGACAGGCCCTGGAAACACCATATATTTT.

This chain links TRBV11-2 with TRBJ2-3, with 8 nucleotides matching TRBD2. The germline V gene encodes CDR1 SGHAT and CDR2 FQNNGV. With V trimmed by 6 bases and J by 2 bases, 19 bases remained unmatched. The CDR3 spans 19 residues. CDR3 in amino acids: CASSHTVPGLVTPTDTQYF. The CDR3 DNA is TGTGCCAGCAGTCATACAGTTCCGGGACTAGTGACTCCCACAGATACGCAGTATTTT.

The DNA for the CDR3 is TGTGCCAGCTCACCAGGAGAGAGCTCCTACAATGAGCAGTTCTTC. Protein sequence: CASSPGESSYNEQFF. The chain links TRBV18 to TRBJ2-1; D call uncertain. Germline assignment: CDR1 KGHSH and CDR2 LQKENI. Trimming pared 2 bases from V and 0 bases from J, leaving 8 bases between. The CDR3 extends over 15 amino acids.

This clone was counted a few times. V gene TRBV2 combines with J gene TRBJ2-5, with 8 bases identical to TRBD2. The V gene end was trimmed by 6 bases and the J gene end by 1 base; junction bases not matched to a gene: 7. The V gene's germline CDR1 is SNHLY and CDR2 FYNNEI. The CDR3 consists of 15 residues. CDR3 sequence (DNA): TGTGCCAGCAGCCCAGAGCGGGAGAGCCAAGAGACCCAGTACTTC. Amino acid sequence: CASSPERESQETQYF.

The chain links TRBV2 to TRBJ2-5; 9 positions match TRBD2. Unmatched junction bases numbered 2, after V lost 2 bases and J lost 1 base. The length of the CDR3 is 15 residues. CDR1 is SNHLY and CDR2 is FYNNEI in the germline V gene. Here the CDR3 DNA reads TGTGCCAGCAGTGAACCTAGCGGGATCCAAGAGACCCAGTACTTC. As protein: CASSEPSGIQETQYF. Full variable domain (remainder filled in from reference TRBV2 and TRBJ2-5): EPEVTQTPSHQVTQMGQEVILRCVPISNHLYFYWYRQILGQKVEFLVSFYNNEISEKSEIFDDQFSVERPDGSNFTLKIRSTKLEDSAMYFCASSEPSGIQETQYFGPGTRLLVL.

V usage is TRBV6-6 and J usage is TRBJ2-5; perhaps TRBD1 as D (5 bases). CDR3 length: 14 amino acids. Germline V CDR1 and CDR2: MNHNY, SVGAGI (reference sequence). V dropped 6 bases and J dropped 5 bases, with 16 bases sitting between them. The CDR3 loop is CASSNSDKRETQYF. In DNA, the CDR3 is TGTGCCAGCAGCAATTCGGACAAACGGGAGACCCAGTACTTC.

This clone was observed once. The rearrangement joins TRBV7-9 to TRBJ2-2, with D unclear. Germline CDR1 and CDR2: SEHNR and FQNEAQ (reference sequence). V was clipped by 5 bases and J by 7 bases, with 17 bases between them. CDR3 length equals 15 residues. The CDR3 protein is CASSRKLETGGELFF. The CDR3 bases are TGTGCCAGCAGCCGAAAACTCGAGACGGGCGGGGAGCTGTTTTTT.

V gene TRBV7-2 combines with J gene TRBJ1-2; no definite D call. V lost 3 bases to trimming and J lost 11 bases, with 22 bases between them. The V gene's germline CDR1 is SGHTA and CDR2 FQGNSA. This CDR3 contains 15 residues. CDR3 DNA sequence: TGTGCCAGCAGCTTGGGTCACCGGGCCCCGGGGTTATACACCTTC. This translates into CASSLGHRAPGLYTF.

This clone has just a few counts. DNA of the CDR3: TGCGCCAGCAGCCAAGCCCCCATGGGGGGTCGCTCCGGCGAGCAGTACTTC. It specifies CASSQAPMGGRSGEQYF. The gene calls are TRBV4-1 and TRBJ2-7; perhaps TRBD2 as D (6 bases). Germline lookup yields CDR1 MGHRA and CDR2 YSYEKL. This CDR3 has 17 amino acids. The germline V and J ends were trimmed by 1 base and 6 bases, with 22 bases remaining between them.

The rearrangement uses TRBV28 and TRBJ1-2, with D maybe TRBD1 (5 bases). The V gene lost 10 bases and the J gene lost 2 bases, with 17 bases spanning the gap. The CDR3 consists of 14 residues. CDR1 MDHEN and CDR2 SYDVKM come from the germline V gene. The CDR3 region has the DNA TGTGCCACCCGCATCCCGGGGGTGAACTATGGCTACACCTTC. Its translation is CATRIPGVNYGYTF.

The rearrangement joins TRBV6-6 to TRBJ2-7, with 7 bases identical to TRBD2. The germline CDR1 and CDR2 sequences are MNHNY and SVGAGI (reference sequence). Germline trimming cut 7 bases from V and 6 bases from J; bases unmatched to any gene: 12. CDR3 length: 14 residues. In DNA form, the CDR3 reads TGTGCCAGCAACCCGTGGGGGGGAAGGGGCGAGCAGTACTTC. It specifies CASNPWGGRGEQYF.

CDR3 sequence: CAWSGGQGASKNIQYF. Written as DNA, the CDR3 is TGTGCCTGGAGTGGTGGACAGGGTGCGTCCAAAAACATTCAGTACTTC. The gene calls are TRBV30 and TRBJ2-4; 8 bases agree with TRBD1. With 1 base clipped from V and 2 bases from J, the junction kept 7 bases outside the gene matches. Germline V gene data show CDR1 as GTSNPN and CDR2 as SVGIG (reference sequence). CDR3 length: 16 amino acids.

The V gene is TRBV6-1, the J gene TRBJ1-3; D is unresolved. This CDR3 has 14 amino acids. The germline CDR1 and CDR2 sequences are MNHNS and SASEGT. Trimming shortened V by 6 bases and J by 8 bases, and 17 bases separated the two germline ends. The CDR3 loop reads CASRESGGRDTIYF. CDR3 in DNA: TGTGCCAGCAGAGAATCGGGAGGTCGAGACACCATATATTTT.